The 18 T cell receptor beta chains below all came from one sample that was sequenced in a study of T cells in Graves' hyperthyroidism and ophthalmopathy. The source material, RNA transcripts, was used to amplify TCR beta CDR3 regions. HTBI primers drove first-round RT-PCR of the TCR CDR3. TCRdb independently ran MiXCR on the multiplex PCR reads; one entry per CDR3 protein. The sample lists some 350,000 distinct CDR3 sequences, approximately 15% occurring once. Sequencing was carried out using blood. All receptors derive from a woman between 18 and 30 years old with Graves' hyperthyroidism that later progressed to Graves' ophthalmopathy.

The CDR3 DNA reads as TGTGCCAGCACCTCTGGGGGGTCAGAGACCCAGTACTTC. Residues: CASTSGGSETQYF. The chain has TRBV5-8 and TRBJ2-5; TRBD2 might be the D (6 bases). CDR1 and CDR2 from the germline V gene are SGHTS and YDEGEE. V was cut by 6 bases and J by 4 bases, with 13 bases left in between. The CDR3 totals 13 residues.

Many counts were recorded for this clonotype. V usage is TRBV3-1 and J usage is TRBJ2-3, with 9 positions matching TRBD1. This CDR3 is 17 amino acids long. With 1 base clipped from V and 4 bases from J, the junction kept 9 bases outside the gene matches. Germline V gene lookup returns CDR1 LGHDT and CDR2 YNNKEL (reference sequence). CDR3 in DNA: TGTGCCAGCAGCCAAGTTGGCGGGACAGGGAGGGCAGATACGCAGTATTTT. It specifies CASSQVGGTGRADTQYF.

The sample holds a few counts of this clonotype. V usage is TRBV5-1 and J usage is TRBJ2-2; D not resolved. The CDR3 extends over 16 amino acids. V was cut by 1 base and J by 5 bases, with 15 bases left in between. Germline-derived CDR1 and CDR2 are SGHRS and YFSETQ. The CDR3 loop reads CASSLSPQDVTGELFF. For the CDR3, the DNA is TGCGCCAGCAGCTTGTCGCCCCAGGACGTTACCGGGGAGCTGTTTTTT.

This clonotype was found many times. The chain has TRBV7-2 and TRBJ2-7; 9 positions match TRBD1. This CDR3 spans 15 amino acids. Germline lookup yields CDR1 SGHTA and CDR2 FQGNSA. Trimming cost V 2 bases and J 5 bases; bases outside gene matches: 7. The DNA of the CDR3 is TGTGCCAGCAGCTTACCTACAGGGGGCGCCCACGAGCAGTACTTC. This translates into CASSLPTGGAHEQYF.

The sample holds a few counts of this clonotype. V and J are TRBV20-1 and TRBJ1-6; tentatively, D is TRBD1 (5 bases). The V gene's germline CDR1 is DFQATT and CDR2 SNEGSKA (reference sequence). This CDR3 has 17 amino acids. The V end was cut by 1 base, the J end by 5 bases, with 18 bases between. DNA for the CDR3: TGCAGTGCTAGAGTCTTGTCTACAGGAGCTAATAATTCACCCCTCCACTTT. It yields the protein CSARVLSTGANNSPLHF.

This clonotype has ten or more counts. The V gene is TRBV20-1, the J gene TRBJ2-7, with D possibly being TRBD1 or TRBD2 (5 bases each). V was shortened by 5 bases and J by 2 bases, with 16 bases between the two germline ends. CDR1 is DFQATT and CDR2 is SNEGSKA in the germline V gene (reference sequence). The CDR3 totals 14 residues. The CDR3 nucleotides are TGCAGTGCTGGACTTAGGGGCATTGCCTACGAGCAGTACTTC. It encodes CSAGLRGIAYEQYF.

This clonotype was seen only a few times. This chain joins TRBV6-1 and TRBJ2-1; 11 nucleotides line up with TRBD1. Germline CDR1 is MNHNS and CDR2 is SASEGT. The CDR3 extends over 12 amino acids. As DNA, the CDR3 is TGTGTGGCAGGGGACAGGGGGTTTTGGCAGTTCTTC. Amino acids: CVAGDRGFWQFF.

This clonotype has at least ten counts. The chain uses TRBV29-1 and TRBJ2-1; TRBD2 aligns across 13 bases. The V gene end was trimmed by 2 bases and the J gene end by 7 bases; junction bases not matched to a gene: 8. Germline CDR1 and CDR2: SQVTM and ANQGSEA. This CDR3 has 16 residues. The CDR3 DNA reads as TGCAGCGTTGAAACTTCCAAGACTAGCGGGAGGAATGAGCAGTTCTTC. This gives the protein CSVETSKTSGRNEQFF.

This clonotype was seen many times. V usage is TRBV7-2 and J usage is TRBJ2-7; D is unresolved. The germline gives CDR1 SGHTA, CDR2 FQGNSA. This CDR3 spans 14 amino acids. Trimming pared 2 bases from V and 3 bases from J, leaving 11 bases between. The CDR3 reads CASSLKPFNYEQYF. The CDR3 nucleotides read TGTGCCAGCAGCTTAAAGCCCTTTAACTACGAGCAGTACTTC.

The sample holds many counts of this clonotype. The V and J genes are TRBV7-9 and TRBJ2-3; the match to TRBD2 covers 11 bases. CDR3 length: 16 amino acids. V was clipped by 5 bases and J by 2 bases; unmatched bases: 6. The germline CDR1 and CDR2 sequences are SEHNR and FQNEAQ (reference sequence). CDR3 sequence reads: CASSPLAGGNTDTQYF. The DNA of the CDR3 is TGTGCCAGCAGCCCTCTAGCGGGAGGCAACACAGATACGCAGTATTTT. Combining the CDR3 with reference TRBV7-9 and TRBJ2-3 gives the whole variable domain DTGVSQNPRHKITKRGQNVTFRCDPISEHNRLYWYRQTLGQGPEFLTYFQNEAQLEKSRLLSDRFSAERPKGSFSTLEIQRTEQGDSAMYLCASSPLAGGNTDTQYFGPGTRLTVL.

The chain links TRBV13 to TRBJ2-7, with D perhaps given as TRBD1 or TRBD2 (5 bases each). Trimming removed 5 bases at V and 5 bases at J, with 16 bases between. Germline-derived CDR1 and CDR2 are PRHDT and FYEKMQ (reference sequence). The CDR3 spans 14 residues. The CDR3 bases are TGTGCCAGCAGCCTGGCCGGGACCAAACACGAGCAGTACTTC. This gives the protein CASSLAGTKHEQYF. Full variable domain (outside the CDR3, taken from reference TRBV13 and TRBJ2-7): AAGVIQSPRHLIKEKRETATLKCYPIPRHDTVYWYQQGPGQDPQFLISFYEKMQSDKGSIPDRFSAQQFSDYHSELNMSSLELGDSALYFCASSLAGTKHEQYFGPGTRLTVT.

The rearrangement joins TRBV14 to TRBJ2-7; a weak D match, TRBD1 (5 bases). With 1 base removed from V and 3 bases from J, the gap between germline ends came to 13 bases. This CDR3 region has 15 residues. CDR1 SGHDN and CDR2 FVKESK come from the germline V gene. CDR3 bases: TGTGCCAGCAGCCAAGGGTTGGGCAGGGTCTACGAGCAGTACTTC. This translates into CASSQGLGRVYEQYF.

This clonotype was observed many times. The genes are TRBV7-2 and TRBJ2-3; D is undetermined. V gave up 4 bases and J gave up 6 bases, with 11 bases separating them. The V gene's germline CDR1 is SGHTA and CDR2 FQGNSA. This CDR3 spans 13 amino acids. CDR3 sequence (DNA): TGTGCCAGCAGCTCCTCCTCTCTTGATACGCAGTATTTT. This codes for CASSSSSLDTQYF.

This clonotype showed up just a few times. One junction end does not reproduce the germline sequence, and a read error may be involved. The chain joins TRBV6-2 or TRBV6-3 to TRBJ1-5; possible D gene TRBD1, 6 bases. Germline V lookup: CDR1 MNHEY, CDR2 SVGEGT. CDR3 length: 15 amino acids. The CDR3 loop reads CASSQTGLGNRPQHF. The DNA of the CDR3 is TGTGCCAGCAGTCAAACAGGGCTGGGCAATCGGCCCCAGCATTTT.

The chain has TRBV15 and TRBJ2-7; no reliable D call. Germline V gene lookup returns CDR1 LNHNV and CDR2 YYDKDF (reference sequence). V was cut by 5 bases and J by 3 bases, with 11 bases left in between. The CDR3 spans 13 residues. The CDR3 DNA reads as TGTGCCACCAGCTTTCACGGGTTCTACGAGCAGTACTTC. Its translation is CATSFHGFYEQYF.

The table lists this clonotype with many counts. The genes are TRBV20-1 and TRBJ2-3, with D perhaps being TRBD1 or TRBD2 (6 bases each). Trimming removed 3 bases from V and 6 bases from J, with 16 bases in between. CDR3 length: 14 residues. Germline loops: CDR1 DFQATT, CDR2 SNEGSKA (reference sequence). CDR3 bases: TGCAGTGCTAGCCGTGGGGGGCCTCGGGATACGCAGTATTTT. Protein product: CSASRGGPRDTQYF.

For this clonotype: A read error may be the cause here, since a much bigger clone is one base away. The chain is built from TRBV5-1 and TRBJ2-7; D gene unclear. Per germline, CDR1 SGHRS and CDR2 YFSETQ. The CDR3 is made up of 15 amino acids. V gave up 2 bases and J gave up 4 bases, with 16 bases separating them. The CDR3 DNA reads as TGCGCCAGCAGCTTCCGGATGGGGTTCCATTACGAGCAGTACTTC. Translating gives CASSFRMGFHYEQYF.

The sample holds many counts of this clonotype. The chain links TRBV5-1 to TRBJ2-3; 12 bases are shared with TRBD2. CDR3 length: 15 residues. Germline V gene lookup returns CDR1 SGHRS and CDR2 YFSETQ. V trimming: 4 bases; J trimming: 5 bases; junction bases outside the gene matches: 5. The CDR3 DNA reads TGCGCCAGCAGCGTAGGACTAGCGGGAAGAGATACGCAGTATTTT. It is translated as CASSVGLAGRDTQYF.